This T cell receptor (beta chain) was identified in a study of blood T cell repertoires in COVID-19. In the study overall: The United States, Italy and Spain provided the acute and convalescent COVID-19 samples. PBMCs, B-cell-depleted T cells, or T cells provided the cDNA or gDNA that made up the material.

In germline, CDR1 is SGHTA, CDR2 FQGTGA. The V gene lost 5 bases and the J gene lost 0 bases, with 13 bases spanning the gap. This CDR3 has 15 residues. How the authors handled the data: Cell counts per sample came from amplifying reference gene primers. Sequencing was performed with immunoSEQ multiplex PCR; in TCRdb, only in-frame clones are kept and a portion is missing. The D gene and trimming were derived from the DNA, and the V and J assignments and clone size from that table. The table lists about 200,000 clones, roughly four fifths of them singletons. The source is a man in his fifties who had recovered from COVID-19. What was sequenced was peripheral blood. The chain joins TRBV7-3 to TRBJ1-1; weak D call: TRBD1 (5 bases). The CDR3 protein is CASSATTEVNTEAFF. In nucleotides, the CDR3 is TGTGCCAGCAGCGCAACGACAGAGGTGAACACTGAAGCTTTCTTT.